Each of the 9 T cell receptor beta chains below was sequenced from the same sample in a study of a mutant IDH1 vaccine in newly diagnosed glioma (dated by TCRdb to about 2021). The library was produced with the immunoSEQ multiplex PCR assay. What TCRdb holds here is the immuneACCESS table cut down to in-frame rearrangements. Part of the clones is not present; checked against another copy, under half of the missing clones reflect an unresolved V gene, and the others are unexplained. For this sample the table gives tens of thousands of clones, of which roughly nine tenths were detected only once. Around 4.8% of the sample belongs to the ten largest clones. Interpreted using the paper, the time point label stands for: baseline, week 1 (first vaccination visit). Read against the paper, the sample's treatment or condition label means: pre-vaccination baseline after standard-of-care therapy. Sequences were derived from PBMCs, sampled from a glioma patient treated with radiotherapy, temozolomide or both. Receptors were obtained from a woman in her thirties or forties with glioma.

The J gene is TRBJ2-7, the V gene TRBV7-2; no firm D call. The CDR3 covers 13 residues. Germline assignment: CDR1 SGHTA and CDR2 FQGNSA. Trimming pared 3 bases from V and 3 bases from J, leaving 9 bases between. The CDR3 here is CASSFNRNYEQYF. CDR3 coding DNA: TGTGCCAGCAGCTTCAACAGAAACTACGAGCAGTACTTC.

This sequence joins TRBV5-1 and TRBJ2-7, with TRBD1 identical over 7 bases. V was clipped by 3 bases and J by 2 bases; unmatched bases: 5. Germline V gene sequence: CDR1 SGHRS, CDR2 YFSETQ. The CDR3 has 14 amino acids. The CDR3 region has the DNA TGCGCCAGCAGCTCGCGGACAGGAGCCTACGAGCAGTACTTC. It translates to CASSSRTGAYEQYF.

This chain connects TRBV2 to TRBJ2-3; 10 nucleotides agree with TRBD1. This CDR3 is built from 15 residues. Germline V gives CDR1 SNHLY, CDR2 FYNNEI. Trimming took 5 bases from V and 1 from J; bases not matched to a gene: 3. The CDR3 sequence is CASSRGTGGTDTQYF. The CDR3 bases are TGTGCCAGCAGTCGCGGGACAGGGGGCACAGATACGCAGTATTTT.

This chain connects TRBV30 to TRBJ1-2, with a tentative D call TRBD1 (5 bases). CDR1 and CDR2 from the germline V gene are GTSNPN and SVGIG (reference sequence). The CDR3 spans 13 residues. The V gene lost 2 bases and the J gene lost 6 bases, with 13 bases spanning the gap. The CDR3 reads CAWSPRGVDGYTF. CDR3 sequence (DNA): TGTGCCTGGAGTCCCCGGGGGGTAGATGGCTACACCTTC.

CDR3 in amino acids: CASGRGVLAETQYF. The CDR3 coding sequence is TGTGCCAGCGGTCGGGGGGTTCTGGCCGAGACCCAGTACTTC. The V call is TRBV7-8, the J call TRBJ2-5, with 7 nucleotides matching TRBD2. The CDR3 spans 14 residues. Germline V gives CDR1 SGHVS, CDR2 FQNEAQ. Germline trimming cut 8 bases from V and 5 bases from J; bases unmatched to any gene: 11.

The chain links TRBV5-1 to TRBJ1-1, with 7 nucleotides matching TRBD1. The CDR3 is made up of 14 amino acids. Germline V gene data show CDR1 as SGHRS and CDR2 as YFSETQ. Trimming cost V 2 bases and J 6 bases; bases outside gene matches: 7. This CDR3 reads CASSFAGGIAEAFF. The CDR3 DNA reads as TGCGCCAGCAGCTTCGCAGGGGGTATAGCTGAAGCTTTCTTT.

The chain couples TRBV6-1 to TRBJ2-1, with 13 bases fitting TRBD2. Trimming took 9 bases from V and 6 from J; bases not matched to a gene: 5. There are 14 residues in the CDR3. Germline lookup yields CDR1 MNHNS and CDR2 SASEGT. CDR3 sequence reads: CASGLAGDINEQFF. In DNA, the CDR3 is TGTGCCAGTGGACTAGCGGGAGATATCAATGAGCAGTTCTTC.

The chain carries TRBV5-1 and TRBJ1-4; TRBD1 agrees at 10 bases. J lost 5 bases, V lost 4 bases, and 5 bases had no gene match. Germline CDR1 reads SGHRS; CDR2 reads YFSETQ. The CDR3 totals 15 residues. CDR3 protein: CASSTGQGGNEKLFF. Written as DNA, the CDR3 is TGCGCCAGCAGCACCGGACAGGGGGGGAATGAAAAACTGTTTTTT.

In nucleotides, the CDR3 is TGTGCCAGCAGGGGACAGGCCTATCAGCCCCAGCATTTT. Amino acid sequence: CASRGQAYQPQHF. The V call is TRBV2, the J call TRBJ1-5, with 8 bases matching TRBD1. V dropped 6 bases and J dropped 5; count of bases not matched to a gene: 3. The germline V gene has CDR1 SNHLY and CDR2 FYNNEI. This CDR3 has 13 amino acids.